Listed below are T cell receptor beta chains from one sample, sequenced in a study of metastatic and nonmetastatic thyroid tumors. MiXCR reprocessed the PCR reads for TCRdb. Of tens of thousands of clones in the sample, 11% to 15% were seen once. The source material was blood. These receptors all come from a male donor with papillary thyroid cancer or a benign thyroid nodule (not recorded which). Some clones in this sample may be carry-over from other donors' samples. The CDR3 runs from the conserved cysteine through the conserved F or W. The D gene is left open where the match is weak. Only part of the rows carry a size: once, few, many, or a class if the clone is expanded.

d_gene: .; abundance: many; j_gene: TRBJ2-7; v_gene: TRBV19; CDR3aa: CASSMHPRGPQYF; CDR3nt: TGTGCCAGTAGTATGCACCCCCGTGGACCGCAGTACTTC
d_gene: .; abundance: many; j_gene: TRBJ2-5; v_gene: TRBV5-1; CDR3aa: CASSLGQGPETQYF; CDR3nt: TGCGCCAGCAGCTTGGGGCAGGGGCCCGAGACCCAGTACTTC
d_gene: .; abundance: many; j_gene: TRBJ2-1; v_gene: TRBV6-1; CDR3aa: CASSFGLNNEQFF; CDR3nt: TGTGCCAGCAGTTTCGGACTAAACAATGAGCAGTTCTTC
d_gene: TRBD1; abundance: many; j_gene: TRBJ1-1; v_gene: TRBV19; CDR3aa: CASRRTGTPQNTEAFF; CDR3nt: TGTGCCAGTAGAAGGACAGGAACACCGCAGAACACTGAAGCTTTCTTT
d_gene: TRBD2; abundance: many; j_gene: TRBJ2-1; v_gene: TRBV7-9; CDR3aa: CASSFMPGLAGVEQFF; CDR3nt: TGTGCCAGCAGCTTTATGCCGGGACTAGCGGGAGTGGAGCAGTTCTTC
d_gene: .; abundance: many; j_gene: TRBJ1-1; v_gene: TRBV3-1; CDR3aa: CASSLRESETEAFF; CDR3nt: TGTGCCAGCAGCCTCCGGGAGTCCGAGACTGAAGCTTTCTTT
d_gene: .; abundance: medium-sized; j_gene: TRBJ1-2; v_gene: TRBV11-3; CDR3aa: CASSLVFLQGNMGGYTF; CDR3nt: TGTGCCAGCAGCTTAGTTTTCCTTCAGGGGAACATGGGTGGCTACACCTTC
d_gene: TRBD1; abundance: many; j_gene: TRBJ1-1; v_gene: TRBV19; CDR3aa: CASSATRDRAEAFF; CDR3nt: TGTGCCAGTAGTGCCACCCGGGACAGGGCTGAAGCTTTCTTT
d_gene: TRBD1; abundance: many; j_gene: TRBJ1-2; v_gene: TRBV7-9; CDR3aa: CASSFTGTDYGYTF; CDR3nt: TGTGCCAGCAGCTTTACCGGGACAGACTATGGCTACACCTTC
d_gene: TRBD2; abundance: .; j_gene: TRBJ2-1; v_gene: TRBV10-1; CDR3aa: CASSESIAGMVYEQFF; CDR3nt: TGCGCCAGCAGTGAGTCGATAGCGGGAATGGTTTATGAGCAGTTCTTC
d_gene: TRBD1; abundance: many; j_gene: TRBJ1-2; v_gene: TRBV7-9; CDR3aa: CASSPQTGYYGYTF; CDR3nt: TGTGCCAGCAGCCCACAGACAGGGTACTATGGCTACACCTTC
d_gene: TRBD1; abundance: many; j_gene: TRBJ1-4; v_gene: TRBV30; CDR3aa: CAWSRRGGNEKLFF; CDR3nt: TGTGCCTGGAGTCGCAGGGGGGGAAATGAAAAACTGTTTTTT
d_gene: TRBD2; abundance: few; j_gene: TRBJ2-7; v_gene: TRBV6-2/TRBV6-3; CDR3aa: CASRKGLEGVNYHEQYF; CDR3nt: TGTGCCAGCAGAAAGGGACTAGAGGGAGTAAACTACCACGAGCAGTACTTC
d_gene: .; abundance: few; j_gene: TRBJ2-5; v_gene: TRBV28; CDR3aa: CASSFNPGRGGSRDTQYF; CDR3nt: TGTGCCAGCAGTTTTAACCCCGGGCGGGGAGGCTCGCGCGATACCCAGTACTTC
d_gene: TRBD1; abundance: many; j_gene: TRBJ1-5; v_gene: TRBV2; CDR3aa: CASSDRGGNQPQHF; CDR3nt: TGTGCCAGCAGTGACAGGGGGGGCAATCAGCCCCAGCATTTT
d_gene: .; abundance: many; j_gene: TRBJ2-7; v_gene: TRBV28; CDR3aa: CASSSGAVDEQYF; CDR3nt: TGTGCCAGCAGTTCAGGGGCTGTGGACGAGCAGTACTTC
d_gene: TRBD2; abundance: .; j_gene: TRBJ2-5; v_gene: TRBV15; CDR3aa: CATSGLAGAAETQYF; CDR3nt: TGTGCCACCAGCGGACTAGCGGGAGCCGCAGAGACCCAGTACTTC
d_gene: TRBD1; abundance: .; j_gene: TRBJ1-2; v_gene: TRBV7-8; CDR3aa: CASSSNWTGLRVYTF; CDR3nt: TGTGCCAGCAGCTCCAACTGGACAGGGCTTAGGGTCTACACCTTC
d_gene: .; abundance: .; j_gene: TRBJ1-6; v_gene: TRBV25-1; CDR3aa: CASRRGTDSPLHF; CDR3nt: TGTGCCAGCCGGAGGGGAACTGATTCACCCCTCCACTTT
d_gene: TRBD2; abundance: few; j_gene: TRBJ2-2; v_gene: TRBV6-1; CDR3aa: CASTKLAGGSNTGELFF; CDR3nt: TGTGCCAGCACGAAACTAGCGGGGGGTTCGAACACCGGGGAGCTGTTTTTT
d_gene: TRBD1; abundance: many; j_gene: TRBJ2-3; v_gene: TRBV7-3; CDR3aa: CASSSQGQGLDTQYF; CDR3nt: TGTGCCAGCAGCTCGCAGGGACAGGGCCTGGATACGCAGTATTTT
d_gene: .; abundance: many; j_gene: TRBJ1-5; v_gene: TRBV19; CDR3aa: CASSMARGKSGNQPQHF; CDR3nt: TGTGCCAGTAGTATGGCTAGAGGGAAGAGTGGGAATCAGCCCCAGCATTTT
d_gene: .; abundance: few; j_gene: TRBJ2-1; v_gene: TRBV28; CDR3aa: CASSPRPDNEQFF; CDR3nt: TGTGCCAGCAGTCCTAGGCCGGACAATGAGCAGTTCTTC
d_gene: .; abundance: many; j_gene: TRBJ2-4; v_gene: TRBV4-2; CDR3aa: CASSQSPPGARLAKNIQYF; CDR3nt: TGTGCCAGCAGCCAAAGTCCGCCGGGGGCTCGACTAGCCAAAAACATTCAGTACTTC
d_gene: .; abundance: many; j_gene: TRBJ1-2; v_gene: TRBV7-2; CDR3aa: CASSLQTGVNYGYTF; CDR3nt: TGTGCCAGCAGCTTACAGACAGGAGTTAACTATGGCTACACCTTC
d_gene: .; abundance: many; j_gene: TRBJ2-7; v_gene: TRBV11-2; CDR3aa: CASSRMSEQYF; CDR3nt: TGTGCCAGCAGCCGCATGTCCGAGCAGTACTTC
d_gene: TRBD2; abundance: many; j_gene: TRBJ2-1; v_gene: TRBV20-1; CDR3aa: CSARTLAGLSYNEQFF; CDR3nt: TGCAGTGCTAGAACACTAGCGGGTCTCTCCTACAATGAGCAGTTCTTC
d_gene: .; abundance: .; j_gene: TRBJ2-1; v_gene: TRBV7-2; CDR3aa: CASITYYYNEQFF; CDR3nt: TGTGCCAGCATCACCTACTACTACAATGAGCAGTTCTTC
d_gene: .; abundance: many; j_gene: TRBJ1-4; v_gene: TRBV7-9; CDR3aa: CASLPGLAGANEKLFF; CDR3nt: TGTGCCAGCCTCCCAGGCCTCGCGGGCGCTAATGAAAAACTGTTTTTT
d_gene: .; abundance: many; j_gene: TRBJ1-1; v_gene: TRBV4-1; CDR3aa: CASSQDRGGEAFF; CDR3nt: TGCGCCAGCAGCCAAGATAGGGGGGGGGAAGCTTTCTTT
d_gene: .; abundance: many; j_gene: TRBJ2-7; v_gene: TRBV28; CDR3aa: CASSSAQWNIDEQYF; CDR3nt: TGTGCCAGCAGTTCCGCCCAGTGGAATATAGACGAGCAGTACTTC